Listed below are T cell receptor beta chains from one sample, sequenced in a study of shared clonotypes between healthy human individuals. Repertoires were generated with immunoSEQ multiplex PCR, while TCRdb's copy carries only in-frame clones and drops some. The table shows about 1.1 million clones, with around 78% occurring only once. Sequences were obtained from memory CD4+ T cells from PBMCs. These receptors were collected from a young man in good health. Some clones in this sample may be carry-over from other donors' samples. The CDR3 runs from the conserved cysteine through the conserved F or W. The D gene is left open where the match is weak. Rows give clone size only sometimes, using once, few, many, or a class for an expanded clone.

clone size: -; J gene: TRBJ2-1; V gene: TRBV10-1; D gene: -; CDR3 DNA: TGCGCCAGCAGTGTTGCGGCGGGAACTAATGAGCAGTTCTTC; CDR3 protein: CASSVAAGTNEQFF
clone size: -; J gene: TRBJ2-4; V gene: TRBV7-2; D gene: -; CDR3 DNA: TGTGCCAGCAGCTTAGGGGGACTCGGATTAGCCAAAAACATTCAGTACTTC; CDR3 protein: CASSLGGLGLAKNIQYF
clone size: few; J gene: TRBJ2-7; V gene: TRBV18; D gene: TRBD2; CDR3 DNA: TGTGCCAGCTCACCAGTGACTAGCGGGAGCGAGCAGTACTTC; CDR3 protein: CASSPVTSGSEQYF
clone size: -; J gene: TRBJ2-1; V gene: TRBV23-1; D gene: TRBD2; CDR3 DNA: TGCGCCAGCACCCCGACTAGCGGGAGGCCCGAACCCTGCAATGAGCAGTTCTTC; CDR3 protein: CASTPTSGRPEPCNEQFF
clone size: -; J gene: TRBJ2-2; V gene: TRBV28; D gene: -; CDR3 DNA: TGTGCCAGCAGTCGCCTGAGCGGGCCCGTGGTCGGGGAGCTGTTTTTT; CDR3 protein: CASSRLSGPVVGELFF
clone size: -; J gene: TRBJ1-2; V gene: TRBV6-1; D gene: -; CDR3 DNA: TGTGCCAGCAGTGACCCGGGGCGGGGGCCCATATATGGCTACACCTTC; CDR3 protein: CASSDPGRGPIYGYTF
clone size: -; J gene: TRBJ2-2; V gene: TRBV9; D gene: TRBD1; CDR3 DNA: TGTGCCAGCAGCGTAGACAGGGGGAAAGGGACCGGGGAGCTGTTTTTT; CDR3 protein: CASSVDRGKGTGELFF
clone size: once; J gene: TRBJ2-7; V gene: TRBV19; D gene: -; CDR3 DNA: TGTGCCAGTAGTATCGGGAGAACCGCCTACGAGCAGTACTTC; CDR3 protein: CASSIGRTAYEQYF
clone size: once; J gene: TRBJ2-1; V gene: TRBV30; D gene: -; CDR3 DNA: TGTGCCTGGAGTGTAAGGGTTGGGGCTGAGCAGTTCTTC; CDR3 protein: CAWSVRVGAEQFF
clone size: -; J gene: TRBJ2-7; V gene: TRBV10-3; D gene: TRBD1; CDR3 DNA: TGTGCCATCAATCGAGGACAGGGGTACGAGCAGTACTTC; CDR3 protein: CAINRGQGYEQYF
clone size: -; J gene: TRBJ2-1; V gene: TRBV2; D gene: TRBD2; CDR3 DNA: TGTGCCAGCAGTGAGGGACTAGCGGGAGTTAATGAGCAGTTCTTC; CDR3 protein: CASSEGLAGVNEQFF
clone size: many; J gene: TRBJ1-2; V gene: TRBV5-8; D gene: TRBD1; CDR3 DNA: TGTGCCAGCAGCTACGGGGACAGGGAAGGGGCTGGCTACACCTTC; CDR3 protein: CASSYGDREGAGYTF
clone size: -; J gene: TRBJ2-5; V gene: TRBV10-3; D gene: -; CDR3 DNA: TGTGCCATCAGTGAACGAGCGGCCCAAGAGACCCAGTACTTC; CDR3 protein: CAISERAAQETQYF
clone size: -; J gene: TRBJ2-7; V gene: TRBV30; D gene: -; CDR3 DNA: TGTGCCTGGAATCGAGGGAGGTGGGAAATGGAGCAGTACTTC; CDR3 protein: CAWNRGRWEMEQYF
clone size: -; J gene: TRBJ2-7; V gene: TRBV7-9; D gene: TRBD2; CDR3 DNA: TGTGCCAGCACCTCACCTAGCGGGTTGGAGCAGTACTTC; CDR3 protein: CASTSPSGLEQYF
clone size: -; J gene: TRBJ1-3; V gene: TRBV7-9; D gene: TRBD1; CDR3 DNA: TGTGCCAGCAGCTTTACAGGGGGCCCCGGAAACACCATATATTTT; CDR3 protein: CASSFTGGPGNTIYF
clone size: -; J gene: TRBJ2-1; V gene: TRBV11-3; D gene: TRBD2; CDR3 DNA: TGTGCCAGCAGCTTCAGTGGGGTAGCGGGAGTTTGGAATGAGCAGTTCTTC; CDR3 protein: CASSFSGVAGVWNEQFF
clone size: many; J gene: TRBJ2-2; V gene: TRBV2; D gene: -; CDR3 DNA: TGTGCCAGCAGAGGGTCAGGGAGGAACACCGGGGAGCTGTTTTTT; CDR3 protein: CASRGSGRNTGELFF
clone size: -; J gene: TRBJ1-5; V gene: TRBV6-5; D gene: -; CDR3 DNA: TGTGCCAGCAGCCTAAACAGGGTCCAGGCGCCCCAGCATTTT; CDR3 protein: CASSLNRVQAPQHF
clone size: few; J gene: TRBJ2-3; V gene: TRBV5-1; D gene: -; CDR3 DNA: TGCGCCAGCAGCTTGATGGCTGCCACAGATACGCAGTATTTT; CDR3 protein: CASSLMAATDTQYF
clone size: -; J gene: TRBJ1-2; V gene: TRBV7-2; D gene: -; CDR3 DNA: TGTGCCAGCAGCTTAATGTCAACTAACGCCAACTATGGCTACACCTTC; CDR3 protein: CASSLMSTNANYGYTF
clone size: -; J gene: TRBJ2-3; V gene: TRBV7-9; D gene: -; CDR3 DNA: TGTGCCAGCAGCTTAGACGGCAGCCTGGGGCTCACAGATACGCAGTATTTT; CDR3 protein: CASSLDGSLGLTDTQYF
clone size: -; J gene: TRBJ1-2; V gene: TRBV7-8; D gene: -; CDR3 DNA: TGTGCCAGCAGCCCCAGAGAGGTGGACTATGGCTACACCTTC; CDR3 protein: CASSPREVDYGYTF
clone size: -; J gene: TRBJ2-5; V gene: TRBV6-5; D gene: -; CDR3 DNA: TGTGCCAGCAGCTATAATACAGGGAAAGAGACCCAGTACTTC; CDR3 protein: CASSYNTGKETQYF
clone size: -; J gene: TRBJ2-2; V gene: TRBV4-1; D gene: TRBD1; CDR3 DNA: TGCGCCAGCACCCCCGACAGGGTTAACACCGGGGAGCTGTTTTTT; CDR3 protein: CASTPDRVNTGELFF
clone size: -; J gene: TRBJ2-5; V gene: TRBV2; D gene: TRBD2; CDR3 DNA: TGTGCCAGCAGTGAAGGGACTAGCGGGATTCGAGAGACCCAGTACTTC; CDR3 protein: CASSEGTSGIRETQYF
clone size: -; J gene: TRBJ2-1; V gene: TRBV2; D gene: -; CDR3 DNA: TGTGCCAGCAGTGTGGCGGACAATCGGTTCTTC; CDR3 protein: CASSVADNRFF
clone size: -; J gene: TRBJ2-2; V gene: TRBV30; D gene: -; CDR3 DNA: TGTGCCTGGAACCAGAACACCGGGGAGCTGTTTTTT; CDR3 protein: CAWNQNTGELFF
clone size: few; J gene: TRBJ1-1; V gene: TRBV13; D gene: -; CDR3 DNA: TGTGCCAGCTCCCGCGGCCGGGGTCTGAACACTGAAGCTTTCTTT; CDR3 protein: CASSRGRGLNTEAFF
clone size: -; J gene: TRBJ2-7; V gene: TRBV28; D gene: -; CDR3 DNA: TGTGCCAGCACCATGACAGGCCCCTACGAGCAGTACTTC; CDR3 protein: CASTMTGPYEQYF
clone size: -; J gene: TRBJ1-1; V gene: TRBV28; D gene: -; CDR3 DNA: TGTGCCAGCCGAACTAACACTGAAGCTTTCTTT; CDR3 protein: CASRTNTEAFF
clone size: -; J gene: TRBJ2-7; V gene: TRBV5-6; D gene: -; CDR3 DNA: TGTGCCAGCAGCACGGCTCTCAGGGGCCACGAGCAGTACTTC; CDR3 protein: CASSTALRGHEQYF
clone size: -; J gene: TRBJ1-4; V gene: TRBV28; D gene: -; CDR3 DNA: TGTGCCAGCAGTTCGACAGCCGCATCGAATGAAAAACTGTTTTTT; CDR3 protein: CASSSTAASNEKLFF
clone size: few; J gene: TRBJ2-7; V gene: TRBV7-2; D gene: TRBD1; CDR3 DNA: TGTGCCAGCAGCTTAGGGACAGGGGGTTGGGGCGAGCAGTACTTC; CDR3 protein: CASSLGTGGWGEQYF
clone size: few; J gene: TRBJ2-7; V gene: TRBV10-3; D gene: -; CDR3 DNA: TGTGCCATCAAGGACACATACTACGAGCAGTACTTC; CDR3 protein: CAIKDTYYEQYF
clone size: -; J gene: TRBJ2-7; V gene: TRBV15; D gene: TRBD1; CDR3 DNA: TGTGCCACCAGCAGGGACACCGACAGGGGCTACGAGCAGTACTTC; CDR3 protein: CATSRDTDRGYEQYF
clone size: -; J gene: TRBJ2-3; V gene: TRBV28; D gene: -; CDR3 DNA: TGTGCCAGCAGTTTTATGATGGGGGCAGATACGCAGTATTTT; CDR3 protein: CASSFMMGADTQYF
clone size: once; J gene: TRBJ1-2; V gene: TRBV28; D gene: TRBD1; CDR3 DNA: TGTGCCAGCAGTTCCCCCCAGACAGGGACCTATGGCTACACCTTC; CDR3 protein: CASSSPQTGTYGYTF
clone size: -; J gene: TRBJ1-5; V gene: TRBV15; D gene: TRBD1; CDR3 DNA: TGTGCCACCAGCCGTGACAGGGATAATCAGCCCCAGCATTTT; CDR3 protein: CATSRDRDNQPQHF
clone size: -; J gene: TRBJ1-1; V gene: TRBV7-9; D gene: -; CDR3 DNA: TGTGCCAGCAGTGGACCCTACACTGAAGCTTTCTTT; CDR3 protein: CASSGPYTEAFF
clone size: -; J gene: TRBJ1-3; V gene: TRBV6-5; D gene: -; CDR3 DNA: TGTGCCAGCACGAGTTCTGGAAACACCATATATTTT; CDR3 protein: CASTSSGNTIYF
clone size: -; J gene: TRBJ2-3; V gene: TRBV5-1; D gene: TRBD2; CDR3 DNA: TGTGCCAGCAGCTCCGGACTAGCGGGAGCAGATACGCAGTATTTT; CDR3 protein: CASSSGLAGADTQYF
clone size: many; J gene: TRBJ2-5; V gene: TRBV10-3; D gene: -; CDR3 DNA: TGTGCCATCAGTGAGTCGGATAGGCGGGAGACCCAGTACTTC; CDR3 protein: CAISESDRRETQYF
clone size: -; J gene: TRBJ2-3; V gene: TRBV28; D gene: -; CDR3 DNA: TGTGCCAGCAGTTTCACAGGCTGGGGAACAGATACGCAGTATTTT; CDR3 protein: CASSFTGWGTDTQYF
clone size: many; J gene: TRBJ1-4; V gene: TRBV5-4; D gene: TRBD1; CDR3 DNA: TGTGCCAGCAGCACCCAAGGACAGGGCACTAATGAAAAACTGTTTTTT; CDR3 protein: CASSTQGQGTNEKLFF
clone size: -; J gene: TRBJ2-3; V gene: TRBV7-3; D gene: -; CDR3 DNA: TGTGCCAGCAGCTTAAGTCCAGGGGCAGATACGCAGTATTTT; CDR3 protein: CASSLSPGADTQYF
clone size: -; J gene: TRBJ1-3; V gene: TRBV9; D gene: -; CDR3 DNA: TGTGCCAGCAGCGTGGGTGGAAACACCATATATTTT; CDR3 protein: CASSVGGNTIYF
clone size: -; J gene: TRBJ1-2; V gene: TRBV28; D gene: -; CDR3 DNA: TGTGCCAGCAGTTTATCTCCTTGGCCACAGAACTATGGCTACACCTTC; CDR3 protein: CASSLSPWPQNYGYTF
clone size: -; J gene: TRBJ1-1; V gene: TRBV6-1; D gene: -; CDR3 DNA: TGTGCCAGCAGTGGGTGGGGGAGCACTGAAGCTTTCTTT; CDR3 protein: CASSGWGSTEAFF